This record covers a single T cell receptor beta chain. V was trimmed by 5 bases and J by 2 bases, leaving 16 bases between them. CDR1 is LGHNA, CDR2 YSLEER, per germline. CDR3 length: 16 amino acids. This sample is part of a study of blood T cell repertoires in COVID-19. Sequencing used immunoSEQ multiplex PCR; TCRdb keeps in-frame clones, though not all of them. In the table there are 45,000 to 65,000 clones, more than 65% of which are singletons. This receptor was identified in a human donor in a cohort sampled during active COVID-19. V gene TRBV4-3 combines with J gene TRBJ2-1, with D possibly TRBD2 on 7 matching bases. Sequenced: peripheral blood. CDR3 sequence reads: CASSAEGGAAYNEQFF. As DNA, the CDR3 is TGCGCCAGCAGCGCTGAGGGGGGGGCGGCCTACAATGAGCAGTTCTTC.